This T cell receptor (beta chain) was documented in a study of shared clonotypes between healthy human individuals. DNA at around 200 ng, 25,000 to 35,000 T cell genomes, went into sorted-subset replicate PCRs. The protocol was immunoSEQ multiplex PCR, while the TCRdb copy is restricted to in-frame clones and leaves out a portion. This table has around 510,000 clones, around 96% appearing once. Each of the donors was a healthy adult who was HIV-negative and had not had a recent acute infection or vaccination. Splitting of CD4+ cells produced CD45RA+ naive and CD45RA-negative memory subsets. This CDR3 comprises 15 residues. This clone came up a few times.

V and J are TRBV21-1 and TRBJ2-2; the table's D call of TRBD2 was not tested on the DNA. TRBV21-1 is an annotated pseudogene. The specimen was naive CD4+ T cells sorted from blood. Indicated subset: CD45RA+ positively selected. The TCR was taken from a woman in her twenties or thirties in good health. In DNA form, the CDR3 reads TGTGCCAGCAGCAATAAGCGGGAGGGCACCGGGGAGCTGTTTTTT. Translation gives CASSNKREGTGELFF.